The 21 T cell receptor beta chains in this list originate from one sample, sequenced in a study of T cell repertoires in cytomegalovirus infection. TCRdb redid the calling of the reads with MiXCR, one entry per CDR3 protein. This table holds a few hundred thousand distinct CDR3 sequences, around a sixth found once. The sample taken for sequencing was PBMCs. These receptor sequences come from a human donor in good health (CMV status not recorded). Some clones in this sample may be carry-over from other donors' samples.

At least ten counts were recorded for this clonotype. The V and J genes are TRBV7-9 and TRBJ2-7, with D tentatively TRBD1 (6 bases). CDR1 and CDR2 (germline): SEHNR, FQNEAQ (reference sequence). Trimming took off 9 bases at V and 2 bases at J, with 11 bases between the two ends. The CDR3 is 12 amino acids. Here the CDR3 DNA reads TGTGCCAGTGGGGACATGACCTACGAGCAGTACTTC. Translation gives CASGDMTYEQYF.

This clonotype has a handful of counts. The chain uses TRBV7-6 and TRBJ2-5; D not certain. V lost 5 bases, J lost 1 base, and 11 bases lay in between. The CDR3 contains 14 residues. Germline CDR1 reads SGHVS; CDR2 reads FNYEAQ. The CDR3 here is CASSRSGLQETQYF. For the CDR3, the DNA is TGTGCCAGCAGCAGGTCAGGTCTCCAAGAGACCCAGTACTTC.

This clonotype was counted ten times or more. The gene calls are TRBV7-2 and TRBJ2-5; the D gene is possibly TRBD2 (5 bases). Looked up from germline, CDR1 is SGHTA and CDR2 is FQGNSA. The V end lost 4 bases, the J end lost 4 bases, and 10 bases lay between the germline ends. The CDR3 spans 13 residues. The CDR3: CASSYARGETQYF. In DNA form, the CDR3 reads TGTGCCAGCAGCTACGCTCGGGGAGAGACCCAGTACTTC. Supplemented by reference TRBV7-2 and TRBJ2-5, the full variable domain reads GAGVSQSPSNKVTEKGKDVELRCDPISGHTALYWYRQSLGQGLEFLIYFQGNSAPDKSGLPSDRFSAERTGGSVSTLTIQRTQQEDSAVYLCASSYARGETQYFGPGTRLLVL.

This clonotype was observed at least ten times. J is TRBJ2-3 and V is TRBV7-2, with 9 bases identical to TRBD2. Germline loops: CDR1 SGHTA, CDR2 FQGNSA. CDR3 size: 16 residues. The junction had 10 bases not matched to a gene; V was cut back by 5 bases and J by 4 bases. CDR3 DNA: TGTGCCAGCAGCCGATCTCGGCGGGGGGGCGCAGATACGCAGTATTTT. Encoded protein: CASSRSRRGGADTQYF.

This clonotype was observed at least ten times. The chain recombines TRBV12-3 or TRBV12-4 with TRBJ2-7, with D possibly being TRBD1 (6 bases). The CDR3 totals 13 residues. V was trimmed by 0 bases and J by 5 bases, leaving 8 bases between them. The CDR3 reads CASSLARGHEQYF. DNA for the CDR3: TGTGCCAGCAGTTTAGCCAGGGGACACGAGCAGTACTTC.

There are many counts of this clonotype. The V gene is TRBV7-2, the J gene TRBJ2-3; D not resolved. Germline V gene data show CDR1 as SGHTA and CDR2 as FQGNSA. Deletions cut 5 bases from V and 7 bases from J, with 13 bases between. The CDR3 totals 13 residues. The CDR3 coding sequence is TGTGCCAGCAGCCCCCCCGGGCGGAATACGCAGTATTTT. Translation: CASSPPGRNTQYF.

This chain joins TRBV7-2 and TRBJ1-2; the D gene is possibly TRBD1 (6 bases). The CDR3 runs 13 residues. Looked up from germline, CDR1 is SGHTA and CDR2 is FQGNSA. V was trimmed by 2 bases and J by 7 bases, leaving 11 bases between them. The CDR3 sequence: CASSLNRVGGYTF. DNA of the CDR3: TGTGCCAGCAGCTTAAACAGGGTCGGTGGCTACACCTTC.

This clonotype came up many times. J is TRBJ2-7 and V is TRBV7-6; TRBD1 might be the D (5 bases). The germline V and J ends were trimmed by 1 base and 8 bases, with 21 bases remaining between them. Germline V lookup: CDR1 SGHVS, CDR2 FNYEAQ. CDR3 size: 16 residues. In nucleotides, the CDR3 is TGTGCCAGCAGCTTAGTAAGGGGCCAGGACCGAGTGAAGCAGTACTTC. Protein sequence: CASSLVRGQDRVKQYF. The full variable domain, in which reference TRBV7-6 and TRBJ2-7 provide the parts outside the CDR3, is GAGVSQSPRYKVTKRGQDVALRCDPISGHVSLYWYRQALGQGPEFLTYFNYEAQQDKSGLPNDRFSAERPEGSISTLTIQRTEQRDSAMYRCASSLVRGQDRVKQYFGPGTRLTVT.

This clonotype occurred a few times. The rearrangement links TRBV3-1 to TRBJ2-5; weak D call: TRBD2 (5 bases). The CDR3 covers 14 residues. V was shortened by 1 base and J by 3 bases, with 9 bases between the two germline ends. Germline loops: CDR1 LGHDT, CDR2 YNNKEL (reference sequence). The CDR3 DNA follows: TGTGCCAGCAGCCAAGTGTCGGGAAAAGAGACCCAGTACTTC. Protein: CASSQVSGKETQYF.

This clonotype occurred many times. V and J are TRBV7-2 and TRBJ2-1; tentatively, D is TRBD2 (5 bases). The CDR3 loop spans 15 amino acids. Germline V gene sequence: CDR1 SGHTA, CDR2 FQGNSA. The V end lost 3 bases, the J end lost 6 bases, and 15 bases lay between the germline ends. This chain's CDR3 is CASSFTNSGLNEQFF. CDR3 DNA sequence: TGTGCCAGCAGCTTTACCAATAGTGGACTCAATGAGCAGTTCTTC. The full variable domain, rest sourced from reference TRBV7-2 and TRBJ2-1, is GAGVSQSPSNKVTEKGKDVELRCDPISGHTALYWYRQSLGQGLEFLIYFQGNSAPDKSGLPSDRFSAERTGGSVSTLTIQRTQQEDSAVYLCASSFTNSGLNEQFFGPGTRLTVL.

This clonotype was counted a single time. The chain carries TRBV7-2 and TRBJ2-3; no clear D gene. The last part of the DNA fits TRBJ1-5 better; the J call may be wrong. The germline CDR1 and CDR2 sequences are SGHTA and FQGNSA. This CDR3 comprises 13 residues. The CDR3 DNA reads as TGTGCCAGCAGCTTAGGGAGCACAGATACGCAGCATTTT. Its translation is CASSLGSTDTQHF.

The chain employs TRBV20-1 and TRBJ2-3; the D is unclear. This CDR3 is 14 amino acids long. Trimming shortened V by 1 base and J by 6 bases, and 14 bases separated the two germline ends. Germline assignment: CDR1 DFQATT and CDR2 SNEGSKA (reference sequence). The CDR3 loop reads CSARVLRRTDTQYF. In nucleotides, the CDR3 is TGCAGTGCTAGAGTTTTGCGGCGGACCGATACGCAGTATTTT.

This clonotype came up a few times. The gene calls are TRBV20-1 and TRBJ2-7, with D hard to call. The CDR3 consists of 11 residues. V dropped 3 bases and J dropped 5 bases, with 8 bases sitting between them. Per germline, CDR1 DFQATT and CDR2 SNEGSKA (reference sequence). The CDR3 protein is CSASVGDEQYF. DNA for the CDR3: TGCAGTGCTAGCGTTGGGGACGAGCAGTACTTC.

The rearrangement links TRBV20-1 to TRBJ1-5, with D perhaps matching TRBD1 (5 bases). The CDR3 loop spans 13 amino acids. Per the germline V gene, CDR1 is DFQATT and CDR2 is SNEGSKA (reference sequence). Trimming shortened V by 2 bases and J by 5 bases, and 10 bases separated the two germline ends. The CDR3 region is CSARPDSDQPQHF. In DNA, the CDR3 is TGCAGTGCTAGACCAGACAGTGATCAGCCCCAGCATTTT.

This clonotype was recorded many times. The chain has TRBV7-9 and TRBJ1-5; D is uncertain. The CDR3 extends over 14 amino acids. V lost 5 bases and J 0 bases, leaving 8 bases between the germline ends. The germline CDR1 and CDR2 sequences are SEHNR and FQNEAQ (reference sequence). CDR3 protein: CASSGWSSNQPQHF. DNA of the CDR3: TGTGCCAGCAGCGGATGGTCTAGCAATCAGCCCCAGCATTTT.

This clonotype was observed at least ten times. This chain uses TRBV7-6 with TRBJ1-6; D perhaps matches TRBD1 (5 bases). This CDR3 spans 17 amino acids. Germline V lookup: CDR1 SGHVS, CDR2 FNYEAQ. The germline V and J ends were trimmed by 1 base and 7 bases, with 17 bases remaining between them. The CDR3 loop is CASSLVPPADSNSPLHF. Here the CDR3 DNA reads TGTGCCAGCAGCTTAGTGCCCCCGGCAGACAGCAATTCACCCCTCCACTTT.

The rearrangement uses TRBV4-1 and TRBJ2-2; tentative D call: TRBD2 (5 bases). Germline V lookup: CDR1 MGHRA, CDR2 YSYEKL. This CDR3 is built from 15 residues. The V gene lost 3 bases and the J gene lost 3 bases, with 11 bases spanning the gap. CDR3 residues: CASSQRVQDTGELFF. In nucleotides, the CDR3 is TGCGCCAGCAGCCAGAGGGTTCAGGACACCGGGGAGCTGTTTTTT.

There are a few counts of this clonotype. CDR3: CASSLRQGSGYTF. CDR3 in DNA: TGTGCCAGCAGCTTACGACAGGGTTCTGGCTACACCTTC. The chain is built from TRBV7-2 and TRBJ1-2; TRBD1 matches at 7 bases. V shed 2 bases and J 7 bases; nucleotides not matched to a gene: 4. The CDR3 is 13 amino acids. In germline, CDR1 is SGHTA, CDR2 FQGNSA.

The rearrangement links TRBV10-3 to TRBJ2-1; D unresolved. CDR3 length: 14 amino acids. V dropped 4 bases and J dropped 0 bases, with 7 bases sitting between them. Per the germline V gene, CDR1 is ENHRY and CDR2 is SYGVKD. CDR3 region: CAISVKGSYNEQFF. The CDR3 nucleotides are TGTGCCATCAGTGTGAAGGGCTCCTACAATGAGCAGTTCTTC.

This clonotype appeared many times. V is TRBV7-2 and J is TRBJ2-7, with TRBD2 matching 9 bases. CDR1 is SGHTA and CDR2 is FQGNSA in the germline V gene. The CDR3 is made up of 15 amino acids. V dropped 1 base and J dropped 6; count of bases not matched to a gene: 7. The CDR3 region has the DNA TGTGCCAGCAGCTTAGTGGCGGGAGGGCCAGTCGAGCAGTACTTC. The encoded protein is CASSLVAGGPVEQYF.

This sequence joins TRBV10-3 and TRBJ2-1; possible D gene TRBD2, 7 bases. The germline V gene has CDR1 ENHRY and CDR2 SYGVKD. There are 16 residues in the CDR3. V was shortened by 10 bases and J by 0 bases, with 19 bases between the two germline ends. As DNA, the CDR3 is TGTGCCACCTTAGGGCGGGGAGGGGGCTCCTACAATGAGCAGTTCTTC. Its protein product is CATLGRGGGSYNEQFF.